This T cell receptor beta chain appears in the sequencing data of a study of liver allograft versus peripheral blood T cells. Overall study: Repertoires of T cell receptors in transplanted livers were compared with recipients' peripheral blood repertoires. Study-wide points: A difference was reportedly observed between T cell receptor repertoires inside liver allografts and those in peripheral blood.

This clonotype is labeled as medium-sized. Its antigen is currently unknown. The J segment lost 7 bases and the V segment lost 0 bases, leaving 9 bases of the junction unmatched. Per the germline V gene, CDR1 is DFQATT and CDR2 is SNEGSKA (reference sequence). This CDR3 is built from 15 residues. TCRdb processed the reads anew with MiXCR; each CDR3 protein has one entry. The data show about 13,000 distinct CDR3 sequences, less than 20% seen once. The chain has TRBV20-1 and TRBJ1-2; 9 bases agree with TRBD1. The receptor was derived from a human patient who had a liver transplant. Some T cells may have come from the graft donor. The CDR3 here is CSARDRSGQGSGYTF. CDR3 in DNA: TGCAGTGCTAGAGATCGGAGTGGACAGGGGAGTGGCTACACCTTC.